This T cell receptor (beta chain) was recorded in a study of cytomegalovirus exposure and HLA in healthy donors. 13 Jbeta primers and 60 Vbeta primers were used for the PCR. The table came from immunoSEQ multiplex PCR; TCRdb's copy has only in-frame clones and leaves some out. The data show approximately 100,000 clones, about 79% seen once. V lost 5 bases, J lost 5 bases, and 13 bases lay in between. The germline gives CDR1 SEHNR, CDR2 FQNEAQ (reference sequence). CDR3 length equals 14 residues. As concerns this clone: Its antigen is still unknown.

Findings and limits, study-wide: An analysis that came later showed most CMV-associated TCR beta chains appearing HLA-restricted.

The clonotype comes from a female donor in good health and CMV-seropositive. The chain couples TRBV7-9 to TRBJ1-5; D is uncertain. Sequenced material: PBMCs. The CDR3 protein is CASSPREQDQPQHF. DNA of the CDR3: TGTGCCAGCAGCCCCCGGGAGCAAGATCAGCCCCAGCATTTT.